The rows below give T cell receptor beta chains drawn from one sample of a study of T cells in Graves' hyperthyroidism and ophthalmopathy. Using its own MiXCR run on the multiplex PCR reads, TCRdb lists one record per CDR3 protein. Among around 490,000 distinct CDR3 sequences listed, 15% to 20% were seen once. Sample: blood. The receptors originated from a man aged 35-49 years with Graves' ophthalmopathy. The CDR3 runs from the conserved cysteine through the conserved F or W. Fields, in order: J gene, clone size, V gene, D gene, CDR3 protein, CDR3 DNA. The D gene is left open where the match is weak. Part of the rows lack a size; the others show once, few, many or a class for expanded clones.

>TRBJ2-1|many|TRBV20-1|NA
CSARDIIGASESSYNEQFF
TGCAGTGCTAGAGATATAATAGGGGCTAGCGAGAGTTCCTACAATGAGCAGTTCTTC
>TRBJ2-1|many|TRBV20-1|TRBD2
CSGTGTLAGGGNNEQFF
TGCAGTGGGACAGGGACGTTAGCGGGAGGAGGGAACAATGAGCAGTTCTTC
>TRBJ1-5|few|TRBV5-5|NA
CASSLELGNQPQHF
TGTGCCAGCAGCCTCGAGTTAGGCAATCAGCCCCAGCATTTT
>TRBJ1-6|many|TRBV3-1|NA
CASSQERGGSPLHF
TGTGCCAGCAGCCAAGAACGAGGGGGTTCACCCCTCCACTTT
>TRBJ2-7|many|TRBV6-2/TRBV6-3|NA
CASSSGDKSSYEQYF
TGTGCCAGCAGTTCGGGCGACAAAAGCTCCTACGAGCAGTACTTC
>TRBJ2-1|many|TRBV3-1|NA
CASSQVAQGTPYNEQFF
TGTGCCAGCAGCCAAGTGGCCCAGGGGACCCCCTACAATGAGCAGTTCTTC
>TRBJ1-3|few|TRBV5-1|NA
CASSLRPSEAGNTIYF
TGCGCCAGCAGCTTGAGGCCGAGCGAAGCTGGAAACACCATATATTTT
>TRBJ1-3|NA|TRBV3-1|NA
CASSQAGRAYTIYF
TGTGCCAGCAGCCAAGCGGGAAGGGCCTACACCATATATTTT
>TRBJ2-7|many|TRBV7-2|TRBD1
CASSTDRGGEQYF
TGTGCCAGCAGCACCGACAGGGGGGGGGAGCAGTACTTC
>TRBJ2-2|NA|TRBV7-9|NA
CASKRSPGTGELFF
TGTGCCAGCAAGCGATCGCCGGGGACCGGGGAGCTGTTTTTT
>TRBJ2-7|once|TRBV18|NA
CASSPPAVKLDSYNEQYF
TGTGCCAGCTCACCACCGGCGGTGAAGCTAGACTCCTACAATGAGCAGTACTTC
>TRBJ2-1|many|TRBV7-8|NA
CASSLGGSGKQFF
TGTGCCAGCAGCTTAGGGGGTAGCGGCAAGCAGTTCTTC
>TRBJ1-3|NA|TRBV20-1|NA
CSATPLSGRRNTIYF
TGCAGTGCTACCCCCCTGTCGGGAAGGCGAAACACCATATATTTT
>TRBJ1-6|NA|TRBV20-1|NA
CSARDGSGNNSPLHF
TGCAGTGCTAGAGATGGGTCTGGGAATAATTCACCCCTCCACTTT
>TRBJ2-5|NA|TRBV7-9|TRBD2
CASSPGGSGQYF
TGTGCCAGCAGCCCGGGGGGGAGCGGCCAGTACTTC
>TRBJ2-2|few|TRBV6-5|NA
CASSYASNTGELFF
TGTGCCAGCAGTTACGCGAGTAACACCGGGGAGCTGTTTTTT
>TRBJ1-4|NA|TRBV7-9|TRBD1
CASSQGQLSATNEKLFF
TGTGCCAGCAGCCAGGGACAGCTCTCTGCAACTAATGAAAAACTGTTTTTT
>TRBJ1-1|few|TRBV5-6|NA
CASSPLGRTVHTEAFF
TGTGCCAGCAGCCCATTAGGGAGGACAGTTCACACTGAAGCTTTCTTT
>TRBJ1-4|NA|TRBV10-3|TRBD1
CAIRQNGQGEKLFF
TGTGCCATCAGGCAGAACGGACAGGGTGAAAAACTGTTTTTT
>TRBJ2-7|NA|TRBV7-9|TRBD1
CASSPKYRTGIGEQYF
TGTGCCAGCAGCCCAAAGTACCGGACAGGGATCGGCGAGCAGTACTTC
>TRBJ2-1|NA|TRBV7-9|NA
CASSLTGLGQFF
TGTGCCAGCAGCTTAACGGGGTTAGGACAGTTCTTC
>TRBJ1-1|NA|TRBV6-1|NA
CASREDTTEAFF
TGTGCCAGCAGGGAGGACACCACTGAAGCTTTCTTT
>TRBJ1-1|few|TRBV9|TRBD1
CASSVGTGIGNTEAFF
TGTGCCAGCAGCGTCGGGACAGGGATAGGGAACACTGAAGCTTTCTTT
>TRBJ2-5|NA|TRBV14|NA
CASSRTPPGRWWGAQYF
TGTGCCAGCAGCCGGACCCCTCCGGGACGGTGGTGGGGGGCCCAGTACTTC
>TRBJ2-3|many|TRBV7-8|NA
CASSSLRTESTDTQYF
TGTGCCAGCAGCTCTCTTCGGACAGAGAGCACAGATACGCAGTATTTT
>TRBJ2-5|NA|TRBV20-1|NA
CSASTRGPEGTRYF
TGCAGTGCTAGTACGAGAGGGCCGGAAGGGACCCGGTACTTC
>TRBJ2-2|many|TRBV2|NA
CASKVGTGELFF
TGTGCCAGCAAGGTGGGAACAGGGGAGCTGTTTTTT
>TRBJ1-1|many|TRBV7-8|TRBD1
CASSLGDRERTEAFF
TGTGCCAGCAGCTTAGGGGACAGGGAGCGAACTGAAGCTTTCTTT
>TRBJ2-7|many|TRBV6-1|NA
CASSLTGPGGEQYF
TGTGCCAGCAGTTTGACAGGGCCCGGAGGGGAGCAGTACTTC
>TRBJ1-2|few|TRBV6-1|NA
CASSDSPGQSGYTF
TGTGCCAGCAGTGATTCACCGGGGCAGAGTGGCTACACCTTC
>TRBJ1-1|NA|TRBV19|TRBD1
CASSITRTGTYEAFF
TGTGCCAGTAGTATTACCCGGACAGGAACCTATGAAGCTTTCTTT
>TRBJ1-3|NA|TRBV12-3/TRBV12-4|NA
CASSPLGQLTGNTIYF
TGTGCCAGCAGTCCTCTTGGACAGCTTACTGGAAACACCATATATTTT
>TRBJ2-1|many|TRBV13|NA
CASSLKASDSISYNEQFF
TGTGCCAGCAGCTTAAAGGCTAGCGACTCGATCTCCTACAATGAGCAGTTCTTC
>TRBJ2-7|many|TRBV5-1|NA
CASSLLSSGFYEQYF
TGCGCCAGCAGCTTGCTCTCATCGGGATTTTACGAGCAGTACTTC
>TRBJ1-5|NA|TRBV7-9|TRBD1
CASSPGQGIGQPQHF
TGTGCCAGCAGCCCAGGACAGGGGATCGGTCAGCCCCAGCATTTT
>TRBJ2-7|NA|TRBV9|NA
CASSVADGAYEQYF
TGTGCCAGCAGCGTAGCCGACGGCGCCTACGAGCAGTACTTC
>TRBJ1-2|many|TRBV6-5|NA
CASSYAGFPNYGYTF
TGTGCCAGCAGTTACGCAGGGTTTCCTAACTATGGCTACACCTTC
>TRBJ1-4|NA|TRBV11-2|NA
CASSTGGADYEKLFF
TGTGCCAGCAGCACCGGGGGGGCCGACTATGAAAAACTGTTTTTT
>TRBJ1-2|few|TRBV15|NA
CATSRDLFSYTF
TGTGCCACCAGCAGAGATCTGTTTAGCTACACCTTC
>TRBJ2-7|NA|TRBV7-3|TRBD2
CASRAGGSHEQYF
TGTGCCAGCAGGGCGGGAGGCAGCCACGAGCAGTACTTC
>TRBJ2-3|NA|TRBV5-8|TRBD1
CASSHGQAQGEDTQYF
TGTGCCAGCAGCCACGGACAGGCCCAAGGGGAAGATACGCAGTATTTT
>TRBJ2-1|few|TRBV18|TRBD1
CASSRQGVEQFF
TGTGCCAGCTCACGACAGGGGGTGGAGCAGTTCTTC
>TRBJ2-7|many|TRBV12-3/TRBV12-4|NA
CASRPGRHAYEQYF
TGTGCCAGCAGACCGGGACGGCACGCCTACGAGCAGTACTTC
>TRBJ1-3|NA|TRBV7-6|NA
CASSSRTEANTIYF
TGTGCCAGCAGCTCGCGGACAGAGGCAAACACCATATATTTT
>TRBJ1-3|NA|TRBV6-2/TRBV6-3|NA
CASRKTASGNTIYF
TGTGCCAGCAGAAAGACAGCTTCTGGAAACACCATATATTTT
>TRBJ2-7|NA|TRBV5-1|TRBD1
CASSLGGQSHEQYF
TGCGCCAGCAGCTTGGGGGGACAGTCCCACGAGCAGTACTTC
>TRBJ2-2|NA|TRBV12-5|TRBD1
CASGSRTGGAAGELFF
TGTGCTAGTGGTTCTAGGACAGGGGGCGCAGCCGGGGAGCTGTTTTTT
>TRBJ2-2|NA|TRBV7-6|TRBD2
CASSLLSGGPSGELFF
TGTGCCAGCAGCTTATTAAGCGGGGGGCCGTCCGGGGAGCTGTTTTTT
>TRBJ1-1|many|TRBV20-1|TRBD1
CSARDDGTGGEHTEAFF
TGCAGTGCTAGAGATGACGGGACAGGGGGGGAGCACACTGAAGCTTTCTTT
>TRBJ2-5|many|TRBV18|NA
CASSPLQQGKETQYF
TGTGCCAGCTCACCACTTCAACAAGGGAAAGAGACCCAGTACTTC